This T cell receptor (beta chain) was identified in a study of CD8 T cells in Susac syndrome. Reverse transcription of about 0.45 to 1 ug RNA used random hexamers. Amplification of TCR beta CDR3 used immunoSEQ multiplex PCR across 54 Vbeta and 13 Jbeta. One entry per CDR3 protein, called by TCRdb with MiXCR from the immunoSEQ multiplex PCR reads. The table lists under 550,000 distinct CDR3 sequences, around 85% of them singletons. V was cut by 3 bases and J by 8 bases, with 14 bases left in between. The CDR3 is made up of 14 amino acids. Per the germline V gene, CDR1 is SEHNR and CDR2 is FQNEAQ (reference sequence). Sequencing of TCR beta drew on CD8+ and CD4+ T cells from blood.

What was sequenced was CD8+ T cells from PBMCs. The sequence derives from a human donor with multiple sclerosis. The rearrangement joins TRBV7-9 to TRBJ2-1, with a weak D call TRBD1 (6 bases). As DNA, the CDR3 is TGTGCCAGCAGCTTGACGGCAGGGGTCTATGAGCAGTTCTTC. Amino acids: CASSLTAGVYEQFF.